This T cell receptor beta chain is drawn from a study of spatial heterogeneity in lung cancer. Study conclusions and caveats: In tumors, expanded intratumoral alpha and beta TCR counts tracked mutation counts.

The germline V gene encodes CDR1 SGHTA and CDR2 FQGNSA. This CDR3 is built from 15 residues. Deletions cut 0 bases from V and 4 bases from J, with 10 bases between. TCRdb itself ran the 5' RACE reads through MiXCR, one entry per CDR3 protein. The profile shows more than 25,000 distinct CDR3 sequences, approximately 7.7% of them singletons. This clonotype was seen at least ten times. Its target is unknown. The time point: sample taken at primary tumor resection. The rearrangement links TRBV7-2 to TRBJ2-1; D might be TRBD2 (6 bases). This TCR was sampled from a male donor with early-stage non-small cell lung cancer. Here the sequenced sample was lung tumor tissue, taken at surgery. CDR3 in amino acids: CASSLASGPYNEQFF. DNA for the CDR3: TGTGCCAGCAGCTTAGCCAGCGGGCCGTACAATGAGCAGTTCTTC.